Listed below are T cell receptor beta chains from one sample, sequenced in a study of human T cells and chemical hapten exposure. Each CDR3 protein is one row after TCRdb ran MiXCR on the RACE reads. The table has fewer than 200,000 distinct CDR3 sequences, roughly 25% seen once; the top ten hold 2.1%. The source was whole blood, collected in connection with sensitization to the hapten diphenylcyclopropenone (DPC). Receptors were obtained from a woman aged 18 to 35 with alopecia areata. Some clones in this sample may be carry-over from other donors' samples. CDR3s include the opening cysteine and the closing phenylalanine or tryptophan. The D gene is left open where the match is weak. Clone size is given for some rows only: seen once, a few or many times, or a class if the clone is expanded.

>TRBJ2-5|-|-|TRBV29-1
TGCAGCGTTGCACAACTCAGCCAAGAGACCCAGTACTTC
CSVAQLSQETQYF
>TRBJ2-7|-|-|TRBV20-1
TGCAGTGCTAGAGGTAGACTAGTCTTAGAGCAGTACTTC
CSARGRLVLEQYF
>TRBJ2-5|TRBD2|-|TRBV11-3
TGTGCCAGCAGCCCCCCGGGACTAGCGGGTCAAGAGACCCAGTACTTC
CASSPPGLAGQETQYF
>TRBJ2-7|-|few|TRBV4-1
TGCGCCAGCAGCCATGGAGGGGGAGCCTACGAGCAGTACTTC
CASSHGGGAYEQYF
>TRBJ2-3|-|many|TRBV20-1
TGCAGTGCTAGAGAGCTGGCCTCGTTAAAGTATTTT
CSARELASLKYF
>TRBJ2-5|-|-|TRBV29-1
TGCAGCGTTGGCCAGGGGGGGACCCAGTACTTC
CSVGQGGTQYF
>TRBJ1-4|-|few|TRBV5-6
TGTGCCAGCAGCTTGTTCGCAGGGACTAATGAAAAACTGTTTTTT
CASSLFAGTNEKLFF
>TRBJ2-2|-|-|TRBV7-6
TGTGCCAGCAGTTCGGGGCCTACCGGGGAGCTGTTTTTT
CASSSGPTGELFF
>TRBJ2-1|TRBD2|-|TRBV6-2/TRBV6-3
TGTGCCAGCAGTTTTCTAGCGGGAGTTTTCATCGAGGGAAACAATGAGCAGTTCTTC
CASSFLAGVFIEGNNEQFF
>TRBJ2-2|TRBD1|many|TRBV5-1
TGCGCCAGCAGCCCCACAGGGGGTCTTTTCACCGGGGAGCTGTTTTTT
CASSPTGGLFTGELFF
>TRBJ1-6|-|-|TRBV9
TGTGCCAGCAGCGTCAGCGAAACCAATTCACCCCTCCACTTT
CASSVSETNSPLHF
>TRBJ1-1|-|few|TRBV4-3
TGCGCCAGCAGCCAAGAAATTTCAGGGAACACTGAAGCTTTCTTT
CASSQEISGNTEAFF
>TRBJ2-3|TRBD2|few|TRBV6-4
TGTGCCAGCGCGGCAGCGGGGGACACAGATACGCAGTATTTT
CASAAAGDTDTQYF